The 22 T cell receptor beta chains below all came from one sample that was sequenced in a study of neurological immune-mediated disorders. Via MiXCR, TCRdb re-called the 5' RACE reads, giving one row per CDR3 protein. The table records tens of thousands of distinct CDR3 sequences, roughly 3.2% of them present only once. Sequencing input: PBMCs. The source of these receptors is a man aged 35 to 55 with multiple sclerosis.

This rearrangement joins TRBV7-6 to TRBJ2-1; TRBD2 aligns across 11 bases. The CDR3 is made up of 21 amino acids. Germline CDR1 and CDR2: SGHVS and FNYEAQ. V lost 3 bases to trimming and J lost 0 bases; unmatched junction nucleotides: 16. The CDR3 here is CASSFAFHWLAGGSSYNEQFF. CDR3 DNA sequence: TGTGCCAGCAGCTTCGCCTTTCACTGGCTAGCGGGGGGTAGCTCCTACAATGAGCAGTTCTTC. The whole variable domain, remainder taken from reference TRBV7-6 and TRBJ2-1, is GAGVSQSPRYKVTKRGQDVALRCDPISGHVSLYWYRQALGQGPEFLTYFNYEAQQDKSGLPNDRFSAERPEGSISTLTIQRTEQRDSAMYRCASSFAFHWLAGGSSYNEQFFGPGTRLTVL.

This clonotype was picked up many times. V usage is TRBV27 and J usage is TRBJ2-7; D uncertain. Trimming left V 5 bases short and J 2 bases short, with 13 bases between. The CDR3 consists of 14 residues. Per germline, CDR1 MNHEY and CDR2 SMNVEV (reference sequence). Written as DNA, the CDR3 is TGTGCCAGCAGTAAACGTGGGCGGCCCTACGAGCAGTACTTC. It codes for CASSKRGRPYEQYF.

Many counts were recorded for this clonotype. The chain is built from TRBV7-7 and TRBJ2-2, with 8 bases lining up with TRBD2. This CDR3 comprises 13 residues. The germline CDR1 and CDR2 sequences are SSHAT and FNYEAQ (reference sequence). V was clipped by 5 bases and J by 8 bases; unmatched bases: 4. The CDR3 loop reads CASSRTGGGELFF. The DNA for the CDR3 is TGTGCCAGCAGCCGAACGGGAGGGGGGGAGCTGTTTTTT.

This clonotype was recorded at least ten times. The gene calls are TRBV4-2 and TRBJ2-3; TRBD2 is a possible D gene (5 bases). CDR3 length equals 15 residues. In germline, CDR1 is LGHNA, CDR2 YNFKEQ. V shed 0 bases and J shed 1 base, with 8 bases lying between them. The CDR3 nucleotides are TGTGCCAGCAGCCAAGATGTGGAGGGCACAGATACGCAGTATTTT. Translating it yields CASSQDVEGTDTQYF.

The table lists this clonotype with many counts. The rearrangement links TRBV5-1 to TRBJ1-5, with 9 bases identical to TRBD1. CDR3 length equals 15 residues. CDR1 and CDR2 (germline): SGHRS, YFSETQ. V lost 2 bases to trimming and J lost 6 bases; unmatched junction nucleotides: 6. DNA for the CDR3: TGCGCCAGCAGCTTTATAGCGGGACAGGGTCAGCCCCAGCATTTT. Protein: CASSFIAGQGQPQHF. Looking up the rest from reference TRBV5-1 and TRBJ1-5 gives the full variable domain: KAGVTQTPRYLIKTRGQQVTLSCSPISGHRSVSWYQQTPGQGLQFLFEYFSETQRNKGNFPGRFSGRQFSNSRSEMNVSTLELGDSALYLCASSFIAGQGQPQHFGDGTRLSIL.

The table lists this clonotype with many counts. This chain links TRBV20-1 with TRBJ1-3; D gene ambiguous. Germline assignment: CDR1 DFQATT and CDR2 SNEGSKA (reference sequence). The length of the CDR3 is 14 residues. V shed 6 bases and J shed 0 bases, with 12 bases lying between them. The DNA for the CDR3 is TGCAGTGCCGATCTTGGGAGCTCTGGAAACACCATATATTTT. Residues: CSADLGSSGNTIYF.

This clonotype was observed at least ten times. The rearrangement links TRBV3-1 to TRBJ2-1; TRBD2 agrees at 9 bases. Germline lookup yields CDR1 LGHDT and CDR2 YNNKEL (reference sequence). This CDR3 has 19 amino acids. Trimming at V came to 4 bases and at J to 4 bases, leaving 17 bases not matched to a gene. The CDR3 spells CASSLLKEPSGTYYNEQFF. The CDR3 coding sequence is TGTGCCAGCAGCCTCCTAAAGGAGCCTAGCGGGACCTATTACAATGAGCAGTTCTTC.

This clonotype was observed at least ten times. The chain joins TRBV5-1 to TRBJ1-1; 7 nucleotides match TRBD1. V shed 3 bases and J 11 bases; nucleotides not matched to a gene: 10. Germline V gene lookup returns CDR1 SGHRS and CDR2 YFSETQ. The CDR3 loop spans 13 amino acids. This CDR3 reads CASSWGTDGEAFF. The CDR3 DNA reads as TGCGCCAGCAGCTGGGGGACAGACGGGGAGGCTTTCTTT.

This clonotype was seen ten or more times. V is TRBV7-2 and J is TRBJ1-2; D is uncertain. V lost 2 bases to trimming and J lost 1 base, with 8 bases between them. In germline, CDR1 is SGHTA, CDR2 FQGNSA. The CDR3 totals 14 residues. In nucleotides, the CDR3 is TGTGCCAGCAGCTTAATGCCCGTTAACTATGGCTACACCTTC. Translated, it gives CASSLMPVNYGYTF.

This clonotype was recorded at least ten times. DNA of the CDR3: TGTGCCAACTCCGCCGGGTCTTCCTCCTATGAGCAGTTCTTC. Translated: CANSAGSSSYEQFF. The chain uses TRBV6-8 and TRBJ2-1; D gene unclear. CDR1 is MNHGY and CDR2 is SAAAGT in the germline V gene. V lost 10 bases to trimming and J lost 8 bases, with 21 bases between them. The CDR3 covers 14 residues.

This clonotype was recorded at least ten times. This chain links TRBV7-2 with TRBJ2-5; D is undetermined. The V end was cut by 5 bases, the J end by 1 base, with 11 bases between. The CDR3 is made up of 14 amino acids. Germline CDR1 is SGHTA and CDR2 is FQGNSA. CDR3 DNA sequence: TGTGCCAGCAGCCGTTTAGCCTTCCAAGAGACCCAGTACTTC. Amino acid sequence: CASSRLAFQETQYF.

This clonotype came up many times. V and J are TRBV10-3 and TRBJ2-3; D not resolved. V was shortened by 3 bases and J by 0 bases, with 4 bases between the two germline ends. CDR3 length equals 13 residues. CDR1 ENHRY and CDR2 SYGVKD come from the germline V gene. CDR3 DNA sequence: TGTGCCATCAGTGACGTGAGCACAGATACGCAGTATTTT. Amino acid sequence: CAISDVSTDTQYF.

This clonotype was detected many times. The chain combines TRBV7-6 with TRBJ2-7, with 8 bases fitting TRBD1. Germline CDR1 reads SGHVS; CDR2 reads FNYEAQ. This CDR3 region has 12 residues. Trimming at V came to 5 bases and at J to 8 bases, leaving 5 bases not matched to a gene. The CDR3 loop is CASSDDRGKQYF. In DNA, the CDR3 is TGTGCCAGCAGCGACGACAGGGGAAAGCAGTACTTC.

This clonotype has at least ten counts. The gene calls are TRBV6-5 and TRBJ2-3, with D maybe TRBD2 (6 bases). V was cut by 5 bases and J by 14 bases, with 20 bases left in between. CDR3 length: 13 residues. The germline V gene has CDR1 MNHEY and CDR2 SVGAGI. The CDR3: CASSDRGHAGRYF. CDR3 bases: TGTGCCAGCAGTGACAGAGGCCATGCGGGGAGGTATTTT.

For this clonotype: A much larger clone differs by one base, so this may be a read error. The V call is TRBV10-3, the J call TRBJ2-1; D is unclear. Germline lookup yields CDR1 ENHRY and CDR2 SYGVKD. This CDR3 is 12 amino acids long. In nucleotides, the CDR3 is TGTGACATCAGTGAGTCCTCAATCGAGCAGTTCTTC. It translates to CDISESSIEQFF.

This clonotype was recorded many times. The CDR3 DNA reads as TGTGCCAGCAGCTTAGAAAAGGGGTCCTACAATGAGCAGTTCTTC. Residues: CASSLEKGSYNEQFF. The rearrangement links TRBV7-2 to TRBJ2-1, with D perhaps matching TRBD1 (5 bases). V was cut by 1 base and J by 1 base, with 8 bases left in between. The CDR3 has 15 residues. Germline CDR1 SGHTA, CDR2 FQGNSA.

This clonotype showed up many times. The chain carries TRBV10-3 and TRBJ1-2; tentative D call: TRBD1 (5 bases). The CDR3 totals 13 residues. CDR1 is ENHRY and CDR2 is SYGVKD in the germline V gene. V was clipped by 0 bases and J by 3 bases, with 5 bases between them. The CDR3 region has the DNA TGTGCCATCAGTGAGTCAGGGGACTATGGCTACACCTTC. It codes for CAISESGDYGYTF.

The gene calls are TRBV5-1 and TRBJ1-4, with 12 bases lining up with TRBD1. CDR3 length: 16 amino acids. CDR1 is SGHRS and CDR2 is YFSETQ in the germline V gene. The ends lost 4 bases at V and 6 bases at J; junction bases unmatched: 7. CDR3 DNA sequence: TGCGCCAGCAGCAACCGGGACAGGGGGCTCGATGAAAAACTGTTTTTT. Translation: CASSNRDRGLDEKLFF. Looking up the rest from reference TRBV5-1 and TRBJ1-4 gives the full variable domain: KAGVTQTPRYLIKTRGQQVTLSCSPISGHRSVSWYQQTPGQGLQFLFEYFSETQRNKGNFPGRFSGRQFSNSRSEMNVSTLELGDSALYLCASSNRDRGLDEKLFFGSGTQLSVL.

On this clonotype itself: A much larger clone differs by one base, so this may be a read error. The chain employs TRBV10-3 and TRBJ1-1, with TRBD1 matching 7 bases. Trimming removed 10 bases from V and 4 bases from J; junction bases left unmatched: 9. The CDR3 spans 13 residues. Germline values: CDR1 ENHRY, CDR2 SYGVKD. CDR3 sequence: CANRDSGGTEAFF. For the CDR3, the DNA is TGTGCCAACCGGGACAGTGGTGGCACTGAAGCTTTCTTT.

This clonotype has a count of ten or more. The gene calls are TRBV4-2 and TRBJ2-7; D gene ambiguous. This CDR3 has 15 residues. Looked up from germline, CDR1 is LGHNA and CDR2 is YNFKEQ. Between the trimmed V and J ends, which lost 0 bases and 2 bases, there was a span of 11 bases. This CDR3 reads CASSQDLNGPYEQYF. The CDR3 region has the DNA TGTGCCAGCAGCCAAGATCTAAACGGTCCCTACGAGCAGTACTTC.

Many counts were recorded for this clonotype. The V call is TRBV25-1, the J call TRBJ1-1; D unclear. V lost 4 bases and J lost 1, with 10 bases in between. CDR1 and CDR2 (germline): MGHDK, SYGVNS. The CDR3 contains 14 residues. The CDR3 region is CASSATDTNTEAFF. CDR3 nucleotides: TGTGCCAGCAGTGCGACCGATACGAACACTGAAGCTTTCTTT.

There are many counts of this clonotype. This sequence joins TRBV11-2 and TRBJ2-3; TRBD1 aligns across 10 bases. The CDR3 covers 16 residues. The J segment lost 6 bases and the V segment lost 1 base, leaving 7 bases of the junction unmatched. Germline CDR1 and CDR2: SGHAT and FQNNGV. This chain's CDR3 is CASSLGTGTGVDTQYF. The CDR3 DNA is TGTGCCAGCAGCTTAGGCACCGGGACAGGGGTGGATACGCAGTATTTT. The full variable domain, completed using reference TRBV11-2 and TRBJ2-3, is EAGVAQSPRYKIIEKRQSVAFWCNPISGHATLYWYQQILGQGPKLLIQFQNNGVVDDSQLPKDRFSAERLKGVDSTLKIQPAKLEDSAVYLCASSLGTGTGVDTQYFGPGTRLTVL.